What follows describes a single TCR beta chain. Its specificity is not known. The data were obtained in a study of cytomegalovirus exposure and HLA in healthy donors. This CDR3 region has 16 residues. Germline lookup yields CDR1 SNHLY and CDR2 FYNNEI. V was clipped by 5 bases and J by 4 bases; unmatched bases: 13. Libraries were prepared by immunoSEQ multiplex PCR; TCRdb keeps only in-frame clonotypes and omits some of them. The sample consists of some 68,000 clones, around 95% of them appearing once. Study-level findings and limits: The TCR clusters that emerged in the first cohort tended, a later analysis found, to co-occur in the roughly 120 validation repertoires.

The J gene is TRBJ2-7, the V gene TRBV2, with TRBD2 identical over 8 bases. Source material: PBMCs. The TCR originated in a man younger than 35 in good health and CMV-seronegative. This CDR3 reads CASSPDGGAGQYEQYF. CDR3 sequence (DNA): TGTGCCAGCAGTCCCGACGGGGGGGCAGGCCAATACGAGCAGTACTTC.